This TCR beta chain was identified during a study of blood T cell repertoires in COVID-19. Across the study: Sources were T cells, B-cell-depleted T cells, or PBMCs; the material itself was cDNA or gDNA.

The ends lost 3 bases at V and 4 bases at J; junction bases unmatched: 10. The CDR3 runs 17 residues. CDR1 KGHDR and CDR2 SFDVKD come from the germline V gene. Here immunoSEQ multiplex PCR was the method, and the copy in TCRdb shows in-frame clones only, minus some. The sample has about 240,000 clones; approximately 86% are singletons. The chain is built from TRBV24-1 and TRBJ1-5, with TRBD1 matching 8 bases. The sample was peripheral blood. The clonotype originates from a man aged 55 to 69 who had recovered from COVID-19. CDR3 bases: TGTGCCACCAGTGATCAGAGGTCAGGGGGCTTGAATCAGCCCCAGCATTTT. Translation gives CATSDQRSGGLNQPQHF.